This T cell receptor beta chain was retrieved from a study of cytomegalovirus exposure and HLA in healthy donors. Study-level findings and limits: Later analysis identified a missense DCLRE1C variant that was linked to TCR beta V- and J-gene trimming.

The CDR3 loop spans 14 amino acids. The germline gives CDR1 LGHNA, CDR2 YSLEER. The V gene lost 0 bases and the J gene lost 3 bases, with 6 bases spanning the gap. With 60 Vbeta and 13 Jbeta primers, the PCR was carried out. The method was immunoSEQ multiplex PCR; TCRdb's version includes in-frame clones alone and lacks a portion of them. Of about 150,000 clones listed, roughly 72% were seen once; the top ten hold under 2.5%. Details on this clone: Antigen specificity is unknown.

The V gene is TRBV4-3, the J gene TRBJ1-5; D remains ambiguous. Sequencing was done on a sample of PBMCs. This TCR derives from a man aged 25-45 years in good health and CMV-seronegative. The CDR3 spells CASSQEHHNQPQHF. The CDR3 DNA sequence: TGCGCCAGCAGCCAAGAACATCACAATCAGCCCCAGCATTTT.